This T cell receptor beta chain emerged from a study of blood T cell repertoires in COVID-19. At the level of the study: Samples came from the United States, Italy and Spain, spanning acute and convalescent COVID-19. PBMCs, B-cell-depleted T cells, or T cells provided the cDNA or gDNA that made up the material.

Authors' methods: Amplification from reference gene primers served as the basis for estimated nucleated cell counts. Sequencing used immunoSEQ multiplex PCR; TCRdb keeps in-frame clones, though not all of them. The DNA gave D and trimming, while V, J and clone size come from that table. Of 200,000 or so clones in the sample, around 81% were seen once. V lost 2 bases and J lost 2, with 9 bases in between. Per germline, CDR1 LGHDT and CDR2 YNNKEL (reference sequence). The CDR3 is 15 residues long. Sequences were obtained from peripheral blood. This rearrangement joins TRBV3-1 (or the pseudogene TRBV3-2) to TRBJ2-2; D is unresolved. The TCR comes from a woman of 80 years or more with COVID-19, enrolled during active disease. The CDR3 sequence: CASSQLGHNTGELFF. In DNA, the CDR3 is TGTGCCAGCAGCCAATTGGGCCATAACACCGGGGAGCTGTTTTTT.